This TCR beta chain is from a study of T cells after yellow fever vaccination. General study points: Re-detected after boosting: most primary clones, approximately 97% of CD4 and under 90% of CD8.

This clonotype has more than one count but fewer than ten. Its matching antigen is unknown. TCRdb called the 5' RACE reads again in MiXCR, with one record for every CDR3 protein. The data contain 200,000 to 300,000 distinct CDR3 sequences, approximately 12% of them singletons. V was cut by 0 bases and J by 6 bases, with 11 bases left in between. This CDR3 region has 13 residues. Looked up from germline, CDR1 is DFQATT and CDR2 is SNEGSKA (reference sequence). This sequence originates from a man aged 30-40 years who received the YFV17D yellow fever vaccine. Sequences were derived from CD4+ T cells sorted from PBMCs, sampled 45 days after the yellow fever booster vaccination. The chain couples TRBV20-1 to TRBJ2-5, with D perhaps matching TRBD2 (5 bases). The CDR3 DNA sequence: TGCAGTGCTAGAGATGGTAGAGGGAAGACCCAGTACTTC. Its protein product is CSARDGRGKTQYF.